The source of this T cell receptor beta chain is a study of beta chain features in type 1 diabetes. Across the study: Healthy donors and patients showed comparable age, gender and cell yields. Sorted cells from all samples, numbering 107,917,701, were examined. General study results and limits: Insertions were fewer and deletions more numerous at VDJ junctions in type 1 diabetes patients. Compared to healthy donors, patients appeared to have naive, central memory and Treg TCRB repertoires that were more alike. Type 1 diabetes patients had moderately but significantly shorter TCRB CDR3s in all four CD4+ subsets.

Sequencing targeted expressed TCRB transcripts, as all isolated RNA had been reverse transcribed. The method was immunoSEQ multiplex PCR; TCRdb's version includes in-frame clones alone and lacks a portion of them. Counted here are some 640,000 clones, about 14% occurring once; the ten biggest clones make up nearly 0.04%. To note about this clone: The target antigen is unknown.

This CDR3 contains 14 residues. The germline V gene encodes CDR1 ENHRY and CDR2 SYGVKD. V lost 9 bases and J 3 bases, leaving 17 bases between the germline ends. The V call is TRBV10-3, the J call TRBJ2-5; D possibly corresponds to TRBD2 (6 bases). This receptor was taken from a man in his late teens or twenties with type 1 diabetes. The sample was naive CD4+ T cells from blood. CDR3 region: CAIAPGLSKETQYF. CDR3 nucleotide sequence: TGTGCCATTGCGCCGGGACTCTCCAAAGAGACCCAGTACTTC.